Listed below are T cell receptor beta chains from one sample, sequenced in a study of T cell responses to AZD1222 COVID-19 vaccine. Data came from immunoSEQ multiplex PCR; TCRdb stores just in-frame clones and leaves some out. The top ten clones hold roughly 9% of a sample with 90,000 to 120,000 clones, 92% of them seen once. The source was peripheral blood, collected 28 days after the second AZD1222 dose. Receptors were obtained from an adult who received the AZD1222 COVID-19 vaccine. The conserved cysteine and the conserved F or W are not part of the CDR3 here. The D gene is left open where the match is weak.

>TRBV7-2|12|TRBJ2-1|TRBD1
ASSPDRADNEQF
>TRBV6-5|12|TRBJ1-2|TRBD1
ASHLDRAVYGYT
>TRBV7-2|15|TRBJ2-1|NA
ASSFFVVWSSYNEQF
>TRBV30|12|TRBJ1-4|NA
AWSAAGEDEKLF
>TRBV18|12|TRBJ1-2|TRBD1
ASSPPTGFYGYT
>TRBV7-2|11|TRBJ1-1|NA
ASRWTANTEAF
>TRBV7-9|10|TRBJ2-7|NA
ASSFQNYEQY
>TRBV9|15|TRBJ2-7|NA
ASSVAGVWVDSYEQY
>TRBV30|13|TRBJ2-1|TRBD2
AWSVGAGGSGEQF
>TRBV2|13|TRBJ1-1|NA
ATTRDRTTGIEAF
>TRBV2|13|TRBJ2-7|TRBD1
ASSVQGDSAYEQY
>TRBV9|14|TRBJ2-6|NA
ASSVVVGAGANVLT
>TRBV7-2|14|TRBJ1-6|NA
ASSLAAGSYNSPLH
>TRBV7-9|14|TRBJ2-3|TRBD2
ASSSPGTSSGNTQY
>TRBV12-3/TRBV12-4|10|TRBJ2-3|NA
ASSSGQNTQY
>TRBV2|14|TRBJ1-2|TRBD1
ASRGEGAQFNNGYT
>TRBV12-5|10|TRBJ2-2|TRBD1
ASGTGAGELF
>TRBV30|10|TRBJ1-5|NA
AWSEKGTVQH
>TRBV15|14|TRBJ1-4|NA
ATSRDLGRGNEKLF
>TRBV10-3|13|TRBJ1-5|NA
AISDGRGINQPQH
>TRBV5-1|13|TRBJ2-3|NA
ASSLEGRSTDTQY
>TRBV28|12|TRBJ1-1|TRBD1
ASSFVRGDTEAF
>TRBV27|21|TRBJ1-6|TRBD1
ASSLRPTAPLTGTGNYNSPLH
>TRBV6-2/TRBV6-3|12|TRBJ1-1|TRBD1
ASSELTGDTEAF
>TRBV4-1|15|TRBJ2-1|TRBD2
ASSQAKLAGRYNEQF
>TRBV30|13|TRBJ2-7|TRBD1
AWLGPGQTTYEQY
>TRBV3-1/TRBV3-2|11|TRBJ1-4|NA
ASSQVPNEKLF
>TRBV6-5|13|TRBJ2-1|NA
ASSYSSGPYNEQF
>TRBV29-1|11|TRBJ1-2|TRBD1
SADREDFYGYT
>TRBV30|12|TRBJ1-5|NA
AWSDVRRNQPQH